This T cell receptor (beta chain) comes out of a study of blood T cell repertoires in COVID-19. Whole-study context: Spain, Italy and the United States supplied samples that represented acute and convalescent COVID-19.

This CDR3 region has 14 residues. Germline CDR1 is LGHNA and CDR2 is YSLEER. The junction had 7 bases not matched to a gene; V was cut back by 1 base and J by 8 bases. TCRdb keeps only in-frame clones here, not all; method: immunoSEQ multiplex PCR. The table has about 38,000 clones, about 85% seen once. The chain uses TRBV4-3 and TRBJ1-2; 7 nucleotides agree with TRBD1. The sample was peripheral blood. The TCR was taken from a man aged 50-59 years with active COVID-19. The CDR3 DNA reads TGCGCCAGCAGCCAAGCCACAGGGGCTCGAGGCTACACCTTC. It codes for CASSQATGARGYTF.